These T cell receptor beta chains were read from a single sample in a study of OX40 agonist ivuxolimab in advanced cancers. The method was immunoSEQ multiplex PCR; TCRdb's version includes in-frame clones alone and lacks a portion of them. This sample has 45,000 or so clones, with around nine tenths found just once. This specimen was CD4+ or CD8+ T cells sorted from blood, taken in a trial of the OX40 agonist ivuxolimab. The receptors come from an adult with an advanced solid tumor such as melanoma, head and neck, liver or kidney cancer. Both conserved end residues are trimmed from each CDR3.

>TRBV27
ASSFHLNTEAF
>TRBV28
ASRIRTGGPYEQY
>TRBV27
ASSTAGQLGPYEQY
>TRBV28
ASSPLIHREGETQY
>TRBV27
ASSSGQGAQPQH
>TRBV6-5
ASNPGGPYEQF
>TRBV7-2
ASSREEGNTQY
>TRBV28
ASRTADRGAWAQY
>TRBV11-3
ASSFPTFNEQF
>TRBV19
ASSILLGNEQY
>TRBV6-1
ASSEAGGETEAF